The 26 T cell receptor beta chains reported below all come from one sample, sequenced in a study of blood T cell repertoires in COVID-19 (dated by TCRdb to about 2020). Library preparation used the immunoSEQ multiplex PCR assay. The clones in this table, taken by TCRdb from immuneACCESS, are in-frame only. Not every clone is retained; where verified, under half of the shortfall comes from an unresolved V gene, and the cause of the rest is unknown. The sample yields about 100,000 clones; more than 85% were counted once. Together, the top ten hold around 2.1% of the sample. Source material: peripheral blood. These receptors were taken from a man aged 50-60 years with active COVID-19.

This clone was counted between two and nine times. V usage is TRBV5-1 and J usage is TRBJ1-3, with 8 bases aligning to TRBD1. The CDR3 consists of 15 residues. Germline V gene lookup returns CDR1 SGHRS and CDR2 YFSETQ. The ends lost 4 bases at V and 3 bases at J; junction bases unmatched: 6. The CDR3 nucleotides read TGCGCCAGCAGCGCCGGACAGGGAGGTGGAAACACCATATATTTT. This translates into CASSAGQGGGNTIYF.

The rearrangement links TRBV29-1 to TRBJ1-3; D is possibly TRBD1 (5 bases). This CDR3 is 14 amino acids long. CDR1 and CDR2 (germline): SQVTM, ANQGSEA. Trimming removed 0 bases from V and 2 bases from J, with 8 bases in between. The CDR3 is CSVEERGAGNTIYF. The CDR3 DNA reads as TGCAGCGTTGAAGAGCGGGGGGCTGGAAACACCATATATTTT. Full variable domain (rest looked up from reference TRBV29-1 and TRBJ1-3): SAVISQKPSRDICQRGTSLTIQCQVDSQVTMMFWYRQQPGQSLTLIATANQGSEATYESGFVIDKFPISRPNLTFSTLTVSNMSPEDSSIYLCSVEERGAGNTIYFGEGSWLTVV.

The chain employs TRBV7-9 and TRBJ2-1; D gene unclear. Germline V gene data show CDR1 as SEHNR and CDR2 as FQNEAQ (reference sequence). The CDR3 extends over 15 amino acids. V dropped 5 bases and J dropped 5 bases, with 16 bases sitting between them. CDR3 residues: CASSAVIAGHNEQFF. CDR3 bases: TGTGCCAGCAGCGCAGTTATCGCTGGTCACAATGAGCAGTTCTTC.

The rearrangement joins TRBV6-6 to TRBJ1-1; TRBD1 aligns across 9 bases. The germline CDR1 and CDR2 sequences are MNHNY and SVGAGI (reference sequence). The length of the CDR3 is 14 residues. J was trimmed by 5 bases and V by 6 bases; bases with no gene match: 7. CDR3: CASSDGQGWTEAFF. For the CDR3, the DNA is TGTGCCAGCAGCGACGGACAGGGGTGGACTGAAGCTTTCTTT.

The chain is built from TRBV12-3 or TRBV12-4 and TRBJ2-1; no reliable D call. Trimming stripped 6 bases from V and 3 bases from J, with 9 bases between. This CDR3 region has 13 residues. The DNA for the CDR3 is TGTGCCAGCAGCCCAGACAACTACAATGAGCAGTTCTTC. Translating it yields CASSPDNYNEQFF.

This chain links TRBV7-9 with TRBJ1-1; a possible D gene is TRBD1 (5 bases). The CDR3 length is 15 residues. Trimming left V 1 base short and J 2 bases short, with 11 bases between. Germline CDR1 is SEHNR and CDR2 is FQNEAQ (reference sequence). CDR3: CASSLGAGHNTEAFF. DNA of the CDR3: TGTGCCAGCAGCTTAGGTGCAGGGCATAACACTGAAGCTTTCTTT.

The chain carries TRBV30 and TRBJ1-6; 8 bases align to TRBD1. Germline CDR1 and CDR2: GTSNPN and SVGIG (reference sequence). After removal of 2 bases from V and 14 bases from J, the junction contained 14 bases not matched to a gene. The CDR3 runs to 15 residues. The CDR3 reads CAWSRQGRNLAALHF. The CDR3 DNA follows: TGTGCCTGGAGTCGACAGGGGCGAAACTTAGCGGCCCTCCACTTT.

The V gene is TRBV24-1, the J gene TRBJ2-5, with 7 bases identical to TRBD1. Trimming removed 3 bases from V and 5 bases from J; junction bases left unmatched: 8. This CDR3 has 15 amino acids. CDR1 is KGHDR, CDR2 SFDVKD, per germline. CDR3 coding DNA: TGTGCCACCAGTGATGCCCATTTACAGGGGGAGACCCAGTACTTC. Protein sequence: CATSDAHLQGETQYF.

The chain recombines TRBV4-2 with TRBJ2-3; maybe TRBD2 (6 bases). Germline-derived CDR1 and CDR2 are LGHNA and YNFKEQ. The CDR3 has 19 residues. V was cut by 3 bases and J by 0 bases, with 22 bases left in between. CDR3 sequence (DNA): TGTGCCAGCAGCCATTCCTTCCGGGCGGGGTATTCTAGCACAGATACGCAGTATTTT. Amino acid sequence: CASSHSFRAGYSSTDTQYF.

The chain carries TRBV5-6 and TRBJ1-6; no definite D call. This CDR3 has 13 residues. Deletions cut 4 bases from V and 10 bases from J, with 12 bases between. Germline values: CDR1 SGHDT, CDR2 YYEEEE. The CDR3 nucleotides read TGTGCCAGCAGCCCGGACTTGAGGTCACCCCTCCACTTT. It yields the protein CASSPDLRSPLHF. Combining the CDR3 with reference TRBV5-6 and TRBJ1-6 gives the whole variable domain DAGVTQSPTHLIKTRGQQVTLRCSPKSGHDTVSWYQQALGQGPQFIFQYYEEEERQRGNFPDRFSGHQFPNYSSELNVNALLLGDSALYLCASSPDLRSPLHFGNGTRLTVT.

This chain links TRBV3-1 (or the pseudogene TRBV3-2) with TRBJ2-1; 11 bases match TRBD2. V trimming: 0 bases; J trimming: 9 bases; junction bases outside the gene matches: 4. Germline-derived CDR1 and CDR2 are LGHDT and YNNKEL (reference sequence). The CDR3 contains 15 residues. The CDR3 loop reads CASSQESSGRPEQFF. In DNA form, the CDR3 reads TGTGCCAGCAGCCAAGAATCTAGCGGGAGGCCTGAGCAGTTCTTC.

This rearrangement joins TRBV6-6 to TRBJ1-2; a weak D match, TRBD1 (5 bases). Germline values: CDR1 MNHNY, CDR2 SVGAGI (reference sequence). V was clipped by 4 bases and J by 2 bases, with 11 bases between them. This CDR3 is built from 14 residues. The CDR3 region is CASSSVGGNYGYTF. CDR3 coding DNA: TGTGCCAGCAGTTCCGTGGGGGGGAACTATGGCTACACCTTC.

Details on this clone: Different DNA sequences within this sample yield the same CDR3. The genes are TRBV12-3 or TRBV12-4 and TRBJ1-2; 8 positions match TRBD1. The CDR3 covers 13 residues. The V segment lost 3 bases and the J segment 3 bases; nucleotides outside the gene matches: 0. The CDR3: CASSLTGDYGYTF. The CDR3 nucleotides read TGTGCCAGCAGTTTGACAGGGGACTATGGCTACACCTTC.

The V gene is TRBV18, the J gene TRBJ1-5; a weak D match, TRBD1 (5 bases). Between the trimmed V and J ends, which lost 3 bases and 7 bases, there was a span of 10 bases. This CDR3 contains 13 residues. The germline gives CDR1 KGHSH, CDR2 LQKENI. CDR3 coding DNA: TGTGCCAGCTCACCGGACAAGGGGCAGCCCCAGCATTTT. Translation gives CASSPDKGQPQHF.

The rearrangement links TRBV11-3 to TRBJ2-2; 7 bases agree with TRBD1. Germline V gene sequence: CDR1 SGHNT, CDR2 YENEEA. V lost 1 base to trimming and J lost 0 bases; unmatched junction nucleotides: 14. The length of the CDR3 is 20 residues. CDR3 protein: CASSLVSRVAGTANTGELFF. CDR3 DNA sequence: TGTGCCAGCAGCTTAGTCTCCCGGGTGGCCGGGACAGCGAACACCGGGGAGCTGTTTTTT.

The J gene is TRBJ2-3, the V gene TRBV7-2; 15 bases fit TRBD2. Germline values: CDR1 SGHTA, CDR2 FQGNSA. The CDR3 is made up of 16 amino acids. With 1 base clipped from V and 7 bases from J, the junction kept 3 bases outside the gene matches. CDR3 sequence (DNA): TGTGCCAGCAGCTTAGAGGGACTAGCGGGAGGATATACGCAGTATTTT. This translates into CASSLEGLAGGYTQYF.

A note on this clone: Other DNA sequences in this sample translate to the same CDR3. V is TRBV5-1 and J is TRBJ2-7, with D possibly being TRBD2 (7 bases). This CDR3 contains 15 residues. V was trimmed by 4 bases and J by 0 bases, leaving 14 bases between them. CDR1 is SGHRS and CDR2 is YFSETQ in the germline V gene. The CDR3 DNA reads TGCGCCAGCAGCCGAGGGGGGGTTCGCTCCTACGAGCAGTACTTC. Translation gives CASSRGGVRSYEQYF.

In this sample, this clone turned up a few times. CDR3 in DNA: TGTGCCAGCAGCTTAGTCGGGGAACTTAATTCACCCCTCCACTTT. This encodes CASSLVGELNSPLHF. This sequence joins TRBV7-9 and TRBJ1-6; D gene unclear. This CDR3 is built from 15 residues. The V end lost 1 base, the J end lost 6 bases, and 10 bases lay between the germline ends. Germline lookup yields CDR1 SEHNR and CDR2 FQNEAQ (reference sequence).

CDR3 coding DNA: TGTGCCAGTAGTATTGTGCTAGCGGACAATGAGCAGTTCTTC. It encodes CASSIVLADNEQFF. The chain combines TRBV19 with TRBJ2-1, with 7 bases that match TRBD2. V trimming: 3 bases; J trimming: 5 bases; junction bases outside the gene matches: 4. This CDR3 has 14 amino acids. The germline gives CDR1 LNHDA, CDR2 SQIVND (reference sequence).

This rearrangement joins TRBV7-3 to TRBJ2-3, with TRBD2 matching 8 bases. Germline V CDR1 and CDR2: SGHTA, FQGTGA. CDR3 length: 15 amino acids. Trimming cost V 0 bases and J 1 base; bases outside gene matches: 0. CDR3 nucleotides: TGTGCCAGCAGCTTAACTAGCGGGGGCACAGATACGCAGTATTTT. This encodes CASSLTSGGTDTQYF.

The genes are TRBV5-4 and TRBJ1-1; the match to TRBD1 covers 7 bases. The V segment lost 0 bases and the J segment 2 bases; nucleotides outside the gene matches: 4. Per the germline V gene, CDR1 is SGHNT and CDR2 is YYREEE (reference sequence). This CDR3 has 15 residues. The CDR3 loop is CASSLGDRANTEAFF. CDR3 sequence (DNA): TGTGCCAGCAGCTTGGGTGACAGGGCCAACACTGAAGCTTTCTTT.

This clone appeared once. The CDR3 bases are TGTGCCAGCAGCCAAGTCCTACGGACCCAGTACTTC. This encodes CASSQVLRTQYF. V is TRBV3-1 (or the pseudogene TRBV3-2) and J is TRBJ2-5; unclear D gene. This CDR3 spans 12 amino acids. V was clipped by 1 base and J by 7 bases, with 7 bases between them. CDR1 and CDR2 (germline): LGHDT, YNNKEL (reference sequence).

This clone was counted a single time. The chain links TRBV5-6 to TRBJ1-1; D may be TRBD1 (5 bases). The CDR3 is made up of 15 amino acids. CDR1 SGHDT and CDR2 YYEEEE come from the germline V gene. The ends were cut back, 4 bases at V and 6 bases at J, with 19 bases in the middle. The CDR3 DNA sequence: TGTGCCAGCAGCCCAACTTCGTACTCGGGGGCTGAAGCTTTCTTT. Protein product: CASSPTSYSGAEAFF.

This rearrangement joins TRBV6-5 to TRBJ2-7; 12 positions match TRBD2. Per germline, CDR1 MNHEY and CDR2 SVGAGI. The CDR3 is made up of 14 amino acids. The J segment lost 2 bases and the V segment lost 6 bases, leaving 2 bases of the junction unmatched. The CDR3 DNA is TGTGCCAGCAGACTAGCGGGAGGAACCTACGAGCAGTACGTC. Translated, it gives CASRLAGGTYEQYV.

The rearrangement links TRBV15 to TRBJ1-1; D is perhaps TRBD1 (6 bases). The V end lost 3 bases, the J end lost 4 bases, and 18 bases lay between the germline ends. Germline V lookup: CDR1 LNHNV, CDR2 YYDKDF (reference sequence). This CDR3 has 16 residues. DNA for the CDR3: TGTGCCACCAGCAGTATAAAGGGGGAATGGAGCACTGAAGCTTTCTTT. Its protein is CATSSIKGEWSTEAFF.

This rearrangement joins TRBV11-2 to TRBJ2-4, with D possibly being TRBD2 (6 bases). This CDR3 has 16 residues. Germline CDR1 SGHAT, CDR2 FQNNGV. Trimming cost V 3 bases and J 0 bases, with 12 bases left between them. CDR3 nucleotides: TGTGCCAGCAGCTTCTTCGGGAGTTTAGCCAAAAACATTCAGTACTTC. It translates to CASSFFGSLAKNIQYF.